This T cell receptor beta chain was sequenced in a study of graft-versus-host responses after intestinal transplantation. Study as a whole: Tacrolimus plus steroids were given to all recipients for about 3 years, preceded by anti-thymocyte globulin induction. Regarding the study as a whole: The study found high graft-versus-host to host-versus-graft clonal ratios in allografts of patients with graft-donor T cell macrochimerism. The highest levels of circulating GvH clones went along with early declines in HvG clones after transplant. Recipient bone marrow held GvH clones, some seen earlier in ileum or blood.

This clone showed up just once. Its antigen is as yet unknown. Trimming took off 3 bases at V and 2 bases at J, with 11 bases between the two ends. Germline assignment: CDR1 SGHTA and CDR2 FQGNSA. The CDR3 runs to 14 residues. Produced via immunoSEQ multiplex PCR; TCRdb's table is partial and in-frame only. The table includes fewer than 15,000 clones, around 83% detected once. Sample: PBMCs, taken around 120 days after transplant. V is TRBV7-2 and J is TRBJ2-7, with a tentative D call TRBD2 (6 bases). This sequence was found in a human patient who received an intestinal transplant, so some T cells may come from the graft donor. CDR3 DNA: TGTGCCAGCAGCTTTGGGACTCAAACCTACGAGCAGTACTTC. Translating it yields CASSFGTQTYEQYF.